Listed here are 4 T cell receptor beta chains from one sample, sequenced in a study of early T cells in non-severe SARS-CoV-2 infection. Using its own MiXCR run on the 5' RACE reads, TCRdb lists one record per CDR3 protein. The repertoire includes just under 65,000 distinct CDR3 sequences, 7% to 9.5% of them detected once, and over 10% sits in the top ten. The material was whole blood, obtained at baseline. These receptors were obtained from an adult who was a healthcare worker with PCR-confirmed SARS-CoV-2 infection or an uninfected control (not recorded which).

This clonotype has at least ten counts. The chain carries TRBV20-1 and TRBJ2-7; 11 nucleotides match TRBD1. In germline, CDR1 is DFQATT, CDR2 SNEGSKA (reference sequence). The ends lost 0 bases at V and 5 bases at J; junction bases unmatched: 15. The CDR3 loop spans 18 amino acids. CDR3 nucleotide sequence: TGCAGTGCTAGAGAAGGGACAGGGGGGGTATTAATTGGAAACGAGCAGTACTTC. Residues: CSAREGTGGVLIGNEQYF.

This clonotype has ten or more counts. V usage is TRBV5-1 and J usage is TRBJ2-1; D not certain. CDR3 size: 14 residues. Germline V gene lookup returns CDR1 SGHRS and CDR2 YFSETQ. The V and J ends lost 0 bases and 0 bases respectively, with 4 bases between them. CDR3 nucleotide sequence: TGCGCCAGCAGCTTGGGGTCCTCCTACAATGAGCAGTTCTTC. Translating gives CASSLGSSYNEQFF.

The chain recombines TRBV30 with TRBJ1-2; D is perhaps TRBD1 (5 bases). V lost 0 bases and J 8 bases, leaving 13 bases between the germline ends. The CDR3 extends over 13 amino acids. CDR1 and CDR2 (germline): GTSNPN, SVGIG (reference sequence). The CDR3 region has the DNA TGTGCCTGGAGTGTACAAGGGGTCGGCGGCTACACCTTC. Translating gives CAWSVQGVGGYTF.

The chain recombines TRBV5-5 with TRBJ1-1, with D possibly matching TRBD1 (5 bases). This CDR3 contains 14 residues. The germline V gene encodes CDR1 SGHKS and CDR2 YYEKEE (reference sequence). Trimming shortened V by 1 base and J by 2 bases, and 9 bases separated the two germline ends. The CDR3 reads CASSLLRGNTEAFF. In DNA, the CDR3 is TGTGCCAGCAGCTTGCTAAGGGGTAACACTGAAGCTTTCTTT.